The present T cell receptor beta chain was sequenced within a study of cytomegalovirus exposure and HLA in healthy donors. General study points: Rarity marked most TCR sequences, yet some public TCRs occurred in many donors. The listing of roughly 160 TCR beta chains classed them as cytomegalovirus-associated.

Remarks on this clone: Its target is not known.

Between the trimmed V and J ends, which lost 5 bases and 0 bases, there was a span of 14 bases. The CDR3 covers 16 residues. Germline V CDR1 and CDR2: SNHLY, FYNNEI. While the first cohort had 600 to 800 subjects, the donors belonged to the separate validation cohort of roughly 120 subjects. This table comes from immunoSEQ multiplex PCR, and its TCRdb copy is limited to in-frame clones, with some not included. In the table there are about 250,000 clones, about 90% of which are singletons. This receptor was obtained from a man between 18 and 29 years old in good health and CMV-seropositive. What was sequenced was PBMCs. The chain is built from TRBV2 and TRBJ2-1, with D tentatively TRBD2 (6 bases). The CDR3 DNA follows: TGTGCCAGCAGTCCCCGGAGGGAGAGCTCCTACAATGAGCAGTTCTTC. Encoded protein: CASSPRRESSYNEQFF.